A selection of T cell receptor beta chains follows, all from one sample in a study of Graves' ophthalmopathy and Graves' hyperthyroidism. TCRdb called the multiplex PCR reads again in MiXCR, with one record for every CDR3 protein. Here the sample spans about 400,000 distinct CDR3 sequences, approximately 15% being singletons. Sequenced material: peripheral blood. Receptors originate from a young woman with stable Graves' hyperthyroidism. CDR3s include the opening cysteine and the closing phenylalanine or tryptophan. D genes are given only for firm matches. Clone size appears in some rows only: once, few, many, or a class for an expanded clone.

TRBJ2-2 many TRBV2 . TGTGCCAGTCGAGGCGGGGAGCTGTTTTTT CASRGGELFF
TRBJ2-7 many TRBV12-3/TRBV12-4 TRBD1 TGTGCCAGCAGTTGGGGACAGGACGAGCAGTACTTC CASSWGQDEQYF
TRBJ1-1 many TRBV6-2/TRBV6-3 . TGTGCCAGCAGTTACTGGGGGCGCCGGCTTCTTGAAGCTTTCTTT CASSYWGRRLLEAFF
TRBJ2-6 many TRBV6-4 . TGTGCCAGCAGTACCACTCCCAGTTTCTCTGGGGCCAACGTCCTGACTTTC CASSTTPSFSGANVLTF
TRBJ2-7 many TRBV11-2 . TGTGCCAGCAGCTTAAACTACTACGAGCAGTACTTC CASSLNYYEQYF
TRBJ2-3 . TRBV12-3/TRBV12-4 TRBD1 TGTGCCAGCAGTTGGTACAGGGGGCGTATCACAGATACGCATTATTTT CASSWYRGRITDTHYF
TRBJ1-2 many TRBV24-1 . TGTGCCACCAGTGACAATCGGACGGTACACTATGGCTACACCTTC CATSDNRTVHYGYTF
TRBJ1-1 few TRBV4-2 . TGTGCCAGCAGCCATCTGGACGGACAGAACACTGAAGCTTTCTTT CASSHLDGQNTEAFF
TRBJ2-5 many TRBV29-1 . TGCAGCGTCCTCGGGCGGTTCCAAGAGACCCAGTACTTC CSVLGRFQETQYF
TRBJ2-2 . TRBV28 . TGTGCCAGCAGTTCCATTGGGTCCTCGTTTCGGACCGGGGAGCTGTTTTTT CASSSIGSSFRTGELFF
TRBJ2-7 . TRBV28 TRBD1 TGTGCCAGCATTAGACAGGGCCCTTTCTACGAGCAGTACTTC CASIRQGPFYEQYF
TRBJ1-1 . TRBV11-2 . TGTGCCAGCAGCCGGACGGGGGATGGTGGTGCTTTCTTT CASSRTGDGGAFF
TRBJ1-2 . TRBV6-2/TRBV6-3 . TGTGCCAGCAGTTATGTGCCCAGGAGCTATGGCTACACCTTC CASSYVPRSYGYTF
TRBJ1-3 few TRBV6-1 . TGTGCCAGCAGTGACTGGGATACTGGAAACACCATATATTTT CASSDWDTGNTIYF
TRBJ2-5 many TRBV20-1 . TGCAGTGCTAGAGATACGGGCAGGACTCAAGAGACCCAGTACTTC CSARDTGRTQETQYF
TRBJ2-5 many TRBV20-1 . TGCAGTGCTAGAGACTTGCGCAGGGACTCAGGGGAAGAGACCCAGTACTTC CSARDLRRDSGEETQYF
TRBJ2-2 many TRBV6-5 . TGTGCCAGCAGCACGAGCTGGACAGCCAACACCGGGGAGCTGTTTTTT CASSTSWTANTGELFF
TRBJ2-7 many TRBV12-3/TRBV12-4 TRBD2 TGTGCCAGCAGTTTTGCGGGGGGGACCGACGAGCAGTACTTC CASSFAGGTDEQYF
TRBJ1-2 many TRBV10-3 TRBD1 TGTGCCATCAGCCACAATGACAGGGACCTGGATGCCTATGGCTACACCTTC CAISHNDRDLDAYGYTF
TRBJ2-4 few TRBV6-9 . TGTGCCAGCAGTTATCCCACTCGGTTTCTTTCTTGGTGTGGAATTCAGTACTTC CASSYPTRFLSWCGIQYF
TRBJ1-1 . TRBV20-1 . TGCAGTGCTAGAGATCCCATGGGAACTGAAGCTTTCTTT CSARDPMGTEAFF
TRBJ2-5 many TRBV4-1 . TGCGCCAGCAGCCAAGAGACAGGGAGGGAGACCCAGTACTTC CASSQETGRETQYF
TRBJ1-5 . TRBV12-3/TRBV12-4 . TGTGCCAGCAGCAGGGTAAGCAATCAGCCCCAGCATTTT CASSRVSNQPQHF
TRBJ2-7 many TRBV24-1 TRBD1 TGTGCCACCAGTGATCGAGGACAGGGGAGCTCCTACGAGCAGTACTTC CATSDRGQGSSYEQYF
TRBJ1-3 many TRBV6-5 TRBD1 TGTGCCAGCAGTTACTCGAAGACAGGGGGAAACACCATATATTTT CASSYSKTGGNTIYF
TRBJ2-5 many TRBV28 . TGTGCCAGCAGCTTGGAGCGGTGGGAGACCCAGTACTTC CASSLERWETQYF
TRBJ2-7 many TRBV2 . TGTGCCAGCATCGTGAGCTCCTACGAGCAGTACTTC CASIVSSYEQYF
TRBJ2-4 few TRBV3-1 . TGTGCCAGCAGCCATTTAGCAGCCAAAAACATTCAGTACTTC CASSHLAAKNIQYF
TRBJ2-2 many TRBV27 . TGTGCCAGCAGTTTACGGCGGACGGGCGGGCTTAACACCGGGGAGCTGTTTTTT CASSLRRTGGLNTGELFF
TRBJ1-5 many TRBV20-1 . TGCAGTGCTGGACTAGGGACACCCAAAAATCAGCCCCAGCATTTT CSAGLGTPKNQPQHF
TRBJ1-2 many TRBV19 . TGTGCCAGTAGTGCGCCGACGGGAATCTATGGCTACACCTTC CASSAPTGIYGYTF
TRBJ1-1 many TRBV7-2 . TGTGCCAGCAGACCCATCCGAAACTCGAACACTGAAGCTTTCTTT CASRPIRNSNTEAFF
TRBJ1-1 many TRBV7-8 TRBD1 TGTGCCAGCAGCCTCACCGGGACAGGGCTATGGGAAGCTTTCTTT CASSLTGTGLWEAFF
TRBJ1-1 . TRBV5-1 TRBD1 TGCGCCAGCAGCCACTCCGGGACAGGGGGCCTGAACACTGAAGCTTTCTTT CASSHSGTGGLNTEAFF
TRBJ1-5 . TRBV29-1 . TGCAGCGTTTTCCCAGGAGGCAATCAGCCCCAGCATTTT CSVFPGGNQPQHF
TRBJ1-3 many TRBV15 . TGTGCCACCAGCCCGGGTGGAAACACCATATATTTT CATSPGGNTIYF
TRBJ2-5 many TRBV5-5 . TGTGCCAGCAGCCCGTTCCCGGGAAACCAAGAGACCCAGTACTTC CASSPFPGNQETQYF
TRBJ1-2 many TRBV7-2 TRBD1 TGTGCCAGCAGCCGAGGGACAGGGGCGGGCTATGGCTACACCTTC CASSRGTGAGYGYTF
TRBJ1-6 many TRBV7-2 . TGTGCCAGCAGCCCCCGGACGGAGGTTAATTCACCCCTCCACTTT CASSPRTEVNSPLHF
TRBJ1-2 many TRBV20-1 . TGCAGTGCCACAACTCACTATGGCTACACCTTC CSATTHYGYTF
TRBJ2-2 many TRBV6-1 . TGTGCCAGCAGTGGGGGACTCGGGTATAACACCGGGGAGCTGTTTTTT CASSGGLGYNTGELFF
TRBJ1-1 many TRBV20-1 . TGCAGTGCTAGAGTGGGGAGATATGAAGCTTTCTTT CSARVGRYEAFF
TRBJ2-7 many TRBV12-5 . TGTGCTAGTGCCCGCTACGAGCAGTACTTC CASARYEQYF
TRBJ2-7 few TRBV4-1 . TGCGCCAGCAGCCCACGGGGAACAGGGAGCTCCTACGAGCAGTACTTC CASSPRGTGSSYEQYF
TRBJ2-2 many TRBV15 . TGTGCCACCAGCAGAGATAGGACCGAGGTGTTTTTT CATSRDRTEVFF
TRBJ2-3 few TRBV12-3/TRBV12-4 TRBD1 TGTGCCAGCAGTCAAGGACAGGCGCAAGGCACAGATACGCAGTATTTT CASSQGQAQGTDTQYF
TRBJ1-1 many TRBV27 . TGTGCCAGCAGTTTATTGGACCCGAACACTGAAGCTTTCTTT CASSLLDPNTEAFF
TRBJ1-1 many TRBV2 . TGTGCCAGCAGTGATACACAGGGTTTTCTGAACACTGAAGCTTTCTTT CASSDTQGFLNTEAFF
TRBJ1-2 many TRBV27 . TGTGCCAGCACCACAGGGAACTATGGCTACACCTTC CASTTGNYGYTF
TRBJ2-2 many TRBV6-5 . TGTGCCAGCACTTTTGAGGTGGGGTCCTACACCGGGGAGCTGTTTTTT CASTFEVGSYTGELFF
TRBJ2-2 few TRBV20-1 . TGCAGTGCTAGAGATAGGGGACTGACCGGGGAGCTGTTTTTT CSARDRGLTGELFF
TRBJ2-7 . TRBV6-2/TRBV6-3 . TGTGCCAGCAGTTATCGGGCGCTAGCAGCAGGCGAGCAGTACTTC CASSYRALAAGEQYF